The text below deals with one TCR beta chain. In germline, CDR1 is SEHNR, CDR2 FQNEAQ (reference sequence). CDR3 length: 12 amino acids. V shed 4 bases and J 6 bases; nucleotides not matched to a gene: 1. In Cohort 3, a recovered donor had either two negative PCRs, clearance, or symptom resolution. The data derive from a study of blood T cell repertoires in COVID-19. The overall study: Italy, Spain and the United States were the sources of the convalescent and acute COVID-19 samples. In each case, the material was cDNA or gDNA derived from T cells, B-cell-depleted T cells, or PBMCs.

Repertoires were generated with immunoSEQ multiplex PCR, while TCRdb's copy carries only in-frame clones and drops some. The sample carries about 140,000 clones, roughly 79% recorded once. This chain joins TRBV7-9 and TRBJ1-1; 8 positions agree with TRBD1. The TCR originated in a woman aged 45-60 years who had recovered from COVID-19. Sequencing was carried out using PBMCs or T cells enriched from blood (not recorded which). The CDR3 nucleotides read TGTGCCAGCAGCTCACAGGGGGCTGAAGCTTTCTTT. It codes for CASSSQGAEAFF.